This TCR beta chain was recovered during a study of vaccination effects on CD4 cells after COVID-19. General study results and limits: The study got few convalescent patients and did not collect any early post-infection timepoints.

The CDR3 is 17 amino acids. J gave up 0 bases and V 5 bases, and 7 bases lay outside the gene matches. Per germline, CDR1 MDHEN and CDR2 SYDVKM. Regarding this clone: The antigen is undetermined.

Libraries were prepared by immunoSEQ multiplex PCR; TCRdb keeps only in-frame clonotypes and omits some of them. The table has about 22,000 clones, about 72% seen once; the top ten hold roughly 15%. Antigen-specific CD4+ T cells were expanded (with viral peptide pools) by the ViraFEST assay ahead of sequencing. Investigators separated out CD4+ T cells once less than 11 days of culture had passed. This individual contracted SARS-CoV-2 between March and December 2020, as verified by PCR. The material was CD4+ T cells from PBMCs cultured with SARS-CoV-2 spike peptides, obtained before COVID-19 vaccination. The source of this sequence is a human donor who had a prior SARS-CoV-2 infection. This rearrangement joins TRBV28 to TRBJ1-5; 10 nucleotides line up with TRBD1. Here the CDR3 DNA reads TGTGCCAGCAGTGGGACAGGGGTTTCTAATAGCAATCAGCCCCAGCATTTT. Translating it yields CASSGTGVSNSNQPQHF.